Reported below is one TCR beta chain. The source of the sample is a study of blood T cell repertoires in COVID-19. Study at large: Samples of COVID-19 (acute and convalescent) were obtained from the United States, Italy and Spain. T cells, B-cell-depleted T cells, or PBMCs supplied cDNA or gDNA.

The CDR3 is made up of 13 amino acids. Trimming shortened V by 5 bases and J by 7 bases, and 14 bases separated the two germline ends. The germline CDR1 and CDR2 sequences are SGHTA and FQGTGA. In the source study's methods: The authors estimated nucleated cell counts from reference gene primer amplification. The protocol was immunoSEQ multiplex PCR, while the TCRdb copy is restricted to in-frame clones and leaves out a portion. Clonal size and the V and J genes are those of that table, whereas D and trimming came from the DNA. The top ten clones hold 2.5% to 4% of a sample with approximately 140,000 clones, around 86% of them seen once.

The sequence was obtained from a man between 65 and 79 years old with acute or convalescent COVID-19. Sequencing input: peripheral blood. The V and J genes are TRBV7-3 and TRBJ1-2, with D possibly matching TRBD1 (6 bases). The CDR3 region has the DNA TGTGCCAGCAGCCCCGGACAGCTGGGTGGCTACACCTTC. This translates into CASSPGQLGGYTF.